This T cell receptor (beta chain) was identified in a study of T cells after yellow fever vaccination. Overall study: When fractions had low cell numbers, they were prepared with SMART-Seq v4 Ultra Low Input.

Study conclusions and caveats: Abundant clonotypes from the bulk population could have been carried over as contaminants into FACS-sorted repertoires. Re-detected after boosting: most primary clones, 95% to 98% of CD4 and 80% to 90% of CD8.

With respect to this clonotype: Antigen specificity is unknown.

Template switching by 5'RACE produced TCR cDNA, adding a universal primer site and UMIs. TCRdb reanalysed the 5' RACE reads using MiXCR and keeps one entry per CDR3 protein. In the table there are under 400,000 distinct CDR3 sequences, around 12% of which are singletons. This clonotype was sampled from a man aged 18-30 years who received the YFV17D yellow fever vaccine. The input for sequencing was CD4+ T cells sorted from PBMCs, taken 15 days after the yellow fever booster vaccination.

The CDR3 DNA reads TGTGCCAGCGGGGGAGTACCCACCCGAGGGGGCTACACCTTC. It encodes CASGGVPTRGGYTF. The rearrangement joins TRBV12-3 or TRBV12-4 to TRBJ1-2; tentative D call: TRBD1 (5 bases). The V end was cut by 8 bases, the J end by 8 bases, with 21 bases between. The CDR3 sequence is 14 residues long.